Listed below are T cell receptor beta chains from one sample, sequenced in a study of cytomegalovirus exposure and HLA in healthy donors. Measured with immunoSEQ multiplex PCR; TCRdb has only the in-frame clones, and not every one. The sample holds 100,000 or so clones, around 79% seen once. The sample comprised PBMCs. These receptors came from a woman in her thirties or forties in good health and CMV-seronegative. Each CDR3 is given with its conserved first and last residue. D genes are given only for firm matches. Only part of the rows carry a size: once, few, many, or a class if the clone is expanded.

J | size | V | D | CDR3 | DNA
TRBJ2-7 | once | TRBV7-9 | TRBD1 | CSSSLGTGNEQYF | TGTTCCAGCAGCTTAGGGACAGGGAACGAGCAGTACTTC
TRBJ1-6 | . | TRBV25-1 | . | CASGADRYNSPLHF | TGTGCTTCTGGGGCGGACCGTTATAATTCACCTCTCCACTTT
TRBJ1-2 | once | TRBV10-3 | . | CAISGGGRDYGYTF | TGTGCCATCAGTGGCGGGGGGCGCGACTATGGCTACACCTTC
TRBJ2-7 | . | TRBV19 | TRBD2 | CASSPRTSGTYEQYF | TGTGCCAGTAGTCCTAGGACTAGCGGGACCTACGAGCAGTACTTC
TRBJ1-6 | . | TRBV9 | TRBD1 | CASSVEIGTGSDEDSPLHF | TGTGCCAGCAGCGTAGAAATAGGGACAGGGAGCGATGAAGATTCACCCCTCCACTTT
TRBJ2-7 | . | TRBV7-3 | . | CASSSLPSLEEQYF | TGTGCCAGCAGCTCCTTGCCTAGCTTGGAGGAGCAGTACTTC
TRBJ2-7 | . | TRBV28 | . | CASSFGPYEQYF | TGTGCCAGCAGTTTTGGCCCCTACGAGCAGTACTTC
TRBJ2-7 | . | TRBV5-1 | TRBD2 | CASSPTTSGSFIYEQYF | TGCGCCAGCAGCCCTACGACTAGCGGGAGCTTTATATACGAGCAGTACTTC
TRBJ2-7 | . | TRBV9 | TRBD1 | CASSARDRGSEQYF | TGTGCCAGCAGCGCCAGGGACAGGGGGAGCGAGCAGTACTTC
TRBJ1-5 | . | TRBV7-2 | . | CASSSEDQPQHF | TGTGCCAGCAGCTCAGAGGATCAGCCCCAGCATTTT
TRBJ1-5 | . | TRBV2 | . | CASSESDSLRVQPQHF | TGTGCCAGCAGTGAATCTGACAGCCTTAGAGTGCAGCCCCAGCATTTT
TRBJ1-1 | few | TRBV19 | . | CASSIDRDTEAFF | TGTGCCAGTAGTATAGACAGGGACACTGAAGCTTTCTTT
TRBJ2-1 | once | TRBV9 | TRBD2 | CASSGQRPGGSEQFF | TGTGCCAGCAGCGGACAGCGGCCGGGCGGGAGTGAGCAGTTCTTC
TRBJ2-7 | . | TRBV6-5 | TRBD2 | CASIKAGAYEQYF | TGTGCCAGCATAAAAGCGGGAGCCTACGAGCAGTACTTC
TRBJ2-4 | . | TRBV5-8 | . | CASSLVVGLAKNIQYF | TGTGCCAGCAGCTTGGTGGTGGGACTAGCCAAAAACATTCAGTACTTC
TRBJ1-1 | few | TRBV19 | TRBD1 | CASSIDRGTEAFF | TGTGCCAGTAGTATCGACAGGGGGACTGAAGCTTTCTTT
TRBJ2-1 | few | TRBV5-1 | . | CASTRLDPYNEQFF | TGCGCCAGCACTAGACTAGATCCCTACAATGAGCAGTTCTTC
TRBJ1-1 | once | TRBV5-1 | . | CASSLGWTARTHTEAFF | TGCGCCAGCAGCTTGGGTTGGACAGCCAGGACCCACACTGAAGCTTTCTTT
TRBJ1-6 | . | TRBV19 | TRBD1 | CASSRRRDSNNSPLHF | TGTGCCAGTAGTAGAAGACGGGACAGTAATAATTCACCCCTCCACTTT
TRBJ1-2 | . | TRBV29-1 | . | CSDRGGRGGAMTSYTF | TGCAGCGACCGGGGGGGACGAGGGGGGGCGATGACTAGCTACACCTTC
TRBJ2-5 | . | TRBV19 | TRBD2 | CASSMGASGSREQYF | TGTGCCAGTAGTATGGGCGCTAGCGGGAGCCGAGAGCAGTACTTC
TRBJ1-4 | . | TRBV19 | TRBD1 | CASSAWTGLNEKLFF | TGTGCCAGTAGTGCGTGGACAGGGCTTAATGAAAAACTGTTTTTT
TRBJ2-4 | . | TRBV7-2 | TRBD1 | CASSLASTGVAKNIQYF | TGTGCCAGCAGCTTAGCCTCGACAGGGGTAGCCAAAAACATTCAGTACTTC
TRBJ2-3 | . | TRBV14 | . | CASSQGPFFYF | TGTGCCAGCAGCCAAGGTCCGTTTTTTTATTTT
TRBJ2-5 | . | TRBV2 | TRBD1 | CASSKEGTGEETQYF | TGTGCCAGCAGTAAAGAGGGGACAGGGGAGGAGACCCAGTACTTC
TRBJ2-2 | . | TRBV5-1 | TRBD2 | CASSLPSGNTGELFF | TGCGCCAGCAGCTTGCCTAGCGGGAACACCGGGGAGCTGTTTTTT
TRBJ2-7 | . | TRBV18 | . | CASSPRQGLGEQYF | TGTGCCAGCTCACCGCGCCAGGGTCTAGGCGAGCAGTACTTC
TRBJ2-4 | . | TRBV5-1 | . | CASSLVPTELNPQNIQYF | TGCGCCAGCAGCTTGGTCCCGACAGAGCTGAACCCCCAAAACATTCAGTACTTC
TRBJ1-6 | . | TRBV4-1 | TRBD1 | CASSQEARGPWNSPLHF | TGCGCCAGCAGCCAAGAAGCCAGGGGGCCGTGGAATTCACCCCTCCACTTT
TRBJ2-4 | . | TRBV19 | . | CASSMGGLQNIQYF | TGTGCCAGTAGTATGGGAGGCTTACAAAACATTCAGTACTTC
TRBJ2-7 | . | TRBV19 | TRBD2 | CASSAGLATYEQYF | TGTGCCAGTAGTGCGGGACTAGCTACCTACGAGCAGTACTTC
TRBJ1-5 | . | TRBV19 | TRBD1 | CASSPLIGTGGNQPQHF | TGTGCCAGTAGTCCTTTAATCGGGACAGGGGGTAATCAGCCCCAGCATTTT